This T cell receptor (beta chain) is from a study of T cells in Graves' hyperthyroidism and ophthalmopathy. Overall study context: At initial diagnosis, before any treatment had begun, peripheral blood was obtained.

Germline V lookup: CDR1 MNHNS, CDR2 SASEGT. CDR3 size: 14 residues. V was shortened by 6 bases and J by 6 bases, with 15 bases between the two germline ends. There are many counts of this clonotype. RNA transcripts gave rise to amplified TCR beta CDR3 regions. RT-PCR in the first round (using the HTBI primer set) targeted the TCR CDR3. Each CDR3 protein is one row after TCRdb ran MiXCR on the multiplex PCR reads. Among approximately 690,000 distinct CDR3 sequences listed, roughly 15% were seen once. V gene TRBV6-1 combines with J gene TRBJ2-1; D perhaps matches TRBD1 (6 bases). The receptor was derived from a woman in her 50s with Graves' ophthalmopathy. The specimen was blood. CDR3 nucleotide sequence: TGTGCCAGCAGCTCCCCGGGACAAAGCAATGAGCAGTTCTTC. Translated: CASSSPGQSNEQFF.